This is a list of T cell receptor beta chains from one sample in a study of T cell repertoires in cytomegalovirus infection. These receptors are not linked to any known antigen. TCRdb used MiXCR to reprocess the reads, holding one entry per CDR3 protein. This repertoire shows 800,000 to 950,000 distinct CDR3 sequences, about 33% found once; its top ten account for around 11%. The sample here was cultured CD8+ T cells from PBMCs, taken from culture after CMV antigen stimulation. These receptors originate from a human donor in good health (CMV status not recorded). Some clones in this sample may be carry-over from other donors' samples. CDR3s include the opening cysteine and the closing phenylalanine or tryptophan. Fields, in order: D gene, V gene, clone size, J gene, CDR3 protein, CDR3 DNA. A D gene is named only where the DNA matches it firmly. Clone size is given for some rows only: seen once, a few or many times, or a class if the clone is expanded.

>.|TRBV27|.|TRBJ2-7
CASRSWSSEQYF
TGTGCCAGCAGGTCCTGGTCTTCCGAGCAGTACTTC
>TRBD2|TRBV7-8|many|TRBJ2-3
CASSLGWGAGAFTDTQYF
TGTGCCAGCAGCTTGGGGTGGGGAGCGGGGGCCTTCACAGATACGCAGTATTTT
>TRBD1|TRBV18|.|TRBJ2-7
CASSRLRDRLYEQYF
TGTGCCAGCTCACGCCTCCGGGACAGGCTCTACGAGCAGTACTTC
>.|TRBV27|.|TRBJ1-5
CASSFSPAESNQPQHF
TGTGCCAGCAGTTTCTCCCCCGCTGAAAGCAATCAGCCCCAGCATTTT
>.|TRBV12-3/TRBV12-4|.|TRBJ1-5
CASSFPGGGNSNQPQHF
TGTGCCAGCAGTTTTCCCGGTGGAGGGAATAGCAATCAGCCCCAGCATTTT
>.|TRBV7-2|many|TRBJ1-3
CASSLMGSGNTIYF
TGTGCCAGCAGCTTAATGGGATCTGGAAACACCATATATTTT
>.|TRBV6-2/TRBV6-3|.|TRBJ2-4
CASSNWEQGSGIQYF
TGTGCCAGCAGTAACTGGGAACAGGGCAGTGGCATTCAGTACTTC
>TRBD1|TRBV12-3/TRBV12-4|many|TRBJ2-7
CASSWGQGAYEQYF
TGTGCCAGCAGTTGGGGACAGGGGGCCTACGAGCAGTACTTC
>TRBD2|TRBV20-1|few|TRBJ2-3
CSAPLGGGATDTQYF
TGCAGTGCCCCTCTTGGCGGGGGGGCCACAGATACGCAGTATTTT
>TRBD1|TRBV24-1|few|TRBJ2-1
CATSDFRDRVHNEQFF
TGTGCCACCAGTGATTTCCGGGACAGGGTCCACAATGAGCAGTTCTTC
>.|TRBV7-6|many|TRBJ2-2
CASGWELGGTGELFF
TGTGCCAGCGGATGGGAGCTTGGGGGGACCGGGGAGCTGTTTTTT
>.|TRBV20-1|few|TRBJ1-3
CSARDKGLAGNTIYF
TGCAGTGCTAGAGATAAGGGTTTGGCTGGAAACACCATATATTTT
>.|TRBV7-6|.|TRBJ2-1
CASSDSPEAASSYNEQFF
TGTGCCAGCAGCGACAGCCCGGAAGCGGCAAGCTCCTACAATGAGCAGTTCTTC
>.|TRBV29-1|.|TRBJ1-4
CSVRVGVAGLNEKLFF
TGCAGCGTACGAGTTGGGGTGGCAGGGCTTAATGAAAAACTGTTTTTT
>.|TRBV29-1|few|TRBJ2-1
CSVDGDYNEQFF
TGCAGCGTTGACGGGGACTACAATGAGCAGTTCTTC
>TRBD2|TRBV6-1|.|TRBJ2-3
CASSPGLAGHPDTQYF
TGTGCCAGCAGCCCCGGACTAGCGGGCCATCCGGATACGCAGTATTTT
>TRBD1|TRBV15|.|TRBJ2-7
CATNLPRDSPYEQYF
TGTGCCACCAACCTTCCCCGGGACAGCCCCTACGAGCAGTACTTC
>.|TRBV5-4|.|TRBJ2-1
CASSYRQIRRGANEQFF
TGTGCCAGCAGCTACCGACAAATCCGTAGGGGGGCTAATGAGCAGTTCTTC
>.|TRBV7-9|.|TRBJ1-3
CASSSEPGGGNTIYF
TGTGCCAGCAGCTCCGAGCCTGGGGGGGGCAACACCATATATTTT
>.|TRBV7-6|many|TRBJ1-4
CASSLEAGVAVTKLFF
TGTGCCAGCAGCTTAGAGGCAGGGGTAGCAGTTACAAAACTGTTTTTT
>.|TRBV4-2|few|TRBJ2-7
CASSQEGTLSGYEQYF
TGTGCCAGCAGCCAAGAAGGTACTCTGTCTGGATACGAGCAGTACTTC
>.|TRBV20-1|.|TRBJ2-6
CSAFGLGQYISGANVLTF
TGCAGTGCCTTCGGGCTTGGACAGTACATCTCTGGGGCCAACGTCCTGACTTTC
>.|TRBV10-3|few|TRBJ2-2
CAIKDTGTGELFF
TGTGCCATCAAAGACACTGGGACCGGGGAGCTGTTTTTT
>.|TRBV6-5|many|TRBJ1-3
CASSYGNTIYF
TGTGCCAGCAGTTACGGAAACACCATATATTTT
>.|TRBV4-1|few|TRBJ1-2
CASSQDERGYTF
TGCGCCAGCAGCCAAGACGAGCGTGGCTACACCTTC
>.|TRBV29-1|.|TRBJ1-1
CSVGGKAFF
TGCAGCGTTGGGGGGAAAGCTTTCTTT
>.|TRBV7-9|.|TRBJ2-5
CASRGRGYQETQYF
TGTGCCAGCAGGGGCAGGGGATACCAAGAGACCCAGTACTTC
>.|TRBV7-6|few|TRBJ2-1
CASSPKGVSSYNEQFF
TGTGCCAGCAGCCCTAAGGGGGTAAGCTCCTACAATGAGCAGTTCTTC
>TRBD2|TRBV7-8|.|TRBJ2-1
CASSLVGGINEQFF
TGTGCCAGCAGCTTAGTGGGGGGGATCAATGAGCAGTTCTTC
>TRBD2|TRBV7-6|.|TRBJ2-5
CASSLGVRTSGGQETQYF
TGTGCTAGCAGCTTAGGCGTAAGGACTAGCGGGGGACAAGAGACCCAGTACTTC
>.|TRBV19|few|TRBJ1-1
CASSMGRAMNTEAFF
TGTGCCAGTAGTATGGGGAGAGCTATGAACACTGAAGCTTTCTTT
>.|TRBV7-9|.|TRBJ2-7
CASSLPGGLYEQYF
TGTGCCAGCAGCTTGCCGGGGGGCCTGTACGAGCAGTACTTC
>TRBD1|TRBV7-9|many|TRBJ1-2
CASSPLTGTNYGYTF
TGTGCCAGCAGCCCCTTGACAGGGACCAACTATGGCTACACCTTC
>TRBD1|TRBV27|.|TRBJ2-3
CASSSGQGASTDTQYF
TGTGCCAGCAGTTCAGGACAGGGGGCAAGTACAGATACGCAGTATTTT
>.|TRBV14|.|TRBJ2-1
CASSQRGGAYNEQFF
TGTGCCAGCAGCCAAAGAGGGGGGGCTTACAATGAGCAGTTCTTC
>.|TRBV27|many|TRBJ2-3
CASSSDGSTDTQYF
TGTGCCAGCAGTTCGGACGGATCAACAGATACGCAGTATTTT
>.|TRBV7-9|few|TRBJ1-5
CASSKGVDNQPQHF
TGTGCCAGCAGTAAGGGTGTGGACAATCAGCCCCAGCATTTT
>.|TRBV7-9|few|TRBJ1-1
CASSSTGKGDLPLKAEAFF
TGTGCCAGCAGCTCTACAGGGAAGGGGGACTTACCCCTAAAAGCTGAAGCTTTCTTT
>.|TRBV27|few|TRBJ1-3
CASSLKSVGNTIYF
TGTGCCAGCAGTTTAAAAAGCGTTGGAAACACCATATATTTT
>.|TRBV29-1|few|TRBJ2-2
CSVPRDKTNTGELFF
TGCAGCGTTCCCCGGGACAAAACGAACACCGGGGAGCTGTTTTTT
>TRBD1|TRBV7-2|many|TRBJ2-7
CASSFLSGTGMYEQYF
TGTGCCAGCAGCTTTTTATCCGGGACAGGAATGTACGAGCAGTACTTC
>.|TRBV27|.|TRBJ2-3
CASSLDKGNTQYF
TGTGCCAGCAGTTTAGATAAGGGGAATACGCAGTATTTT
>TRBD1|TRBV28|.|TRBJ2-5
CASSLWTGGTGVLETQYF
TGTGCCAGCAGTTTATGGACCGGCGGGACAGGGGTTTTGGAGACCCAGTACTTC
>TRBD1|TRBV24-1|few|TRBJ2-1
CATSDPGQGANEQFF
TGTGCCACCAGTGACCCGGGACAGGGCGCCAATGAGCAGTTCTTC
>.|TRBV27|few|TRBJ1-3
CASSLIGEAGNTIYF
TGTGCCAGCAGTTTAATTGGGGAGGCTGGAAACACCATATATTTT
>.|TRBV7-9|.|TRBJ1-2
CASSGGRRGGYTF
TGTGCCAGCAGCGGGGGCCGTCGAGGGGGCTACACCTTC